The rows below give T cell receptor beta chains drawn from one sample of a study of beta chain features in type 1 diabetes. Some clones are missing from TCRdb's copy, which holds only in-frame ones; the method was immunoSEQ multiplex PCR. Of 200,000 to 250,000 clones listed, roughly 16% are singletons. Sequenced input: naive CD4+ T cells from blood. These receptors all come from a man under 40 with type 1 diabetes. Each CDR3 is given with its conserved first and last residue. A D gene is named only where the DNA matches it firmly. Clone sizes are given selectively: once, few, many, or a class where the clone is expanded.

V	D	J	size	DNA	CDR3
TRBV11-2	NA	TRBJ2-5	NA	TGTGCCAGCAGCTTCGCCAGGGTGAGAGAGACCCAGTACTTC	CASSFARVRETQYF
TRBV10-3	NA	TRBJ2-5	few	TGTGCCATCAGGGGGACTGGGGAGACCCAGTACTTC	CAIRGTGETQYF
TRBV29-1	NA	TRBJ1-5	NA	TGCAGCGTAGCCTGGACGGATAGCAATCAGCCCCAGCATTTT	CSVAWTDSNQPQHF
TRBV4-1	NA	TRBJ2-7	few	TGCGCCAGCAGCCATGCCGGTTCCTCCTACGAGCAGTACTTC	CASSHAGSSYEQYF
TRBV7-2	TRBD1	TRBJ1-3	few	TGTGCCAGCAGTCCACAGGGGTCAGGGCATGGAAACACCATATATTTT	CASSPQGSGHGNTIYF
TRBV2	NA	TRBJ2-3	once	TGTGCCAGCGGGGCGGCGACTCGAGAAGATACGCAGTATTTT	CASGAATREDTQYF
TRBV15	NA	TRBJ2-1	few	TGTGCCACCAGCAGGTCCCCGGGCGGGACCTACAATGAGCAGTTCTTC	CATSRSPGGTYNEQFF
TRBV30	NA	TRBJ1-2	few	TGTGCCTGGAGTGTACAGACCTATTCTATTTATGGCTACACCTTC	CAWSVQTYSIYGYTF
TRBV28	NA	TRBJ2-7	NA	TGTGCCAGCAGTTTTTCGTGGTCCTACGAGCAGTACTTC	CASSFSWSYEQYF
TRBV27	TRBD2	TRBJ2-1	few	TGTGCCAGCAGTTTGGAGCGGGCGACGGGAGGGAGATACAATGAGCAGTTCTTC	CASSLERATGGRYNEQFF
TRBV9	NA	TRBJ1-1	NA	TGTGCCAGCAGCGTAGGGTCGGCAGTCGGCACTGCTTTCTTT	CASSVGSAVGTAFF
TRBV30	TRBD1	TRBJ2-5	NA	TGTTCCTGGAGTCAACTCCCCCACAGGGGGCTTCAAGAGACCCAGTACTTC	CSWSQLPHRGLQETQYF
TRBV7-2	TRBD1	TRBJ2-5	NA	TGTGCCAGCAGTCGACAGGGAATACAAGAGACCCAGTACTTC	CASSRQGIQETQYF
TRBV2	NA	TRBJ1-4	few	TGTGCCAGCAGTGAAGATTTGGGCAGCCTCCCTTTT	CASSEDLGSLPF
TRBV29-1	NA	TRBJ2-7	few	TGCAGCGTGGGGGGTGTGACGGAGCAGTACTTC	CSVGGVTEQYF
TRBV9	NA	TRBJ2-2	few	TGTGCCAGCAGCGTTCCGGGGAAGCATCAGGAGCTGTTTTTT	CASSVPGKHQELFF
TRBV9	NA	TRBJ2-3	NA	TGTGCCAGCAGCGGCCAAGGGGGCACAGATACGCAGTATTTT	CASSGQGGTDTQYF
TRBV28	TRBD2	TRBJ2-3	NA	TGTGCCAGCGGGACTAGCGGGAAGGCAGATACGCAGTATTTT	CASGTSGKADTQYF
TRBV11-2	NA	TRBJ2-6	few	TGTGCCAGCAGCCCTAACTCTGGGGCCAACGTCCTGACTTTC	CASSPNSGANVLTF
TRBV5-1	TRBD2	TRBJ2-3	NA	TGCGCCAGCAGCTTGCCTAGCGGGAGGGCCCGTGATACGCAGTATTTT	CASSLPSGRARDTQYF
TRBV5-4	TRBD1	TRBJ1-4	NA	TGTGCCAGCAGCCCCCAAACAGGGGACGCCAATGAAAAACTGTTTTTT	CASSPQTGDANEKLFF
TRBV20-1	TRBD1	TRBJ2-5	few	TGCAGTGCTAAGGGGGCAGAGACCCAGTACTTC	CSAKGAETQYF
TRBV18	NA	TRBJ1-2	NA	TGTGCCAGCTCACCTACAGGGTTTGACTATGGCTACACCTTC	CASSPTGFDYGYTF
TRBV30	TRBD1	TRBJ1-5	NA	TGTGCCAACTCACAGGGGGCAGGACAGCCCCAGCATTTT	CANSQGAGQPQHF
TRBV28	NA	TRBJ2-7	NA	TGTGCCTCAGTTTTTGCGTACGAGCAGTACTTC	CASVFAYEQYF
TRBV4-3	NA	TRBJ1-5	few	TGCGCCAGCAGCCAAGGCTTCAGCAAAAATCAGCCCCAGCATTTT	CASSQGFSKNQPQHF
TRBV28	NA	TRBJ2-3	few	TGTGCCAGCAGTTTACAGTCGGGAGATACGCAGTATTTT	CASSLQSGDTQYF
TRBV7-2	TRBD2	TRBJ2-3	few	TGTGCCAGCAGCTTTGCGGGGGGCACAGATACGCAGTATTTT	CASSFAGGTDTQYF
TRBV7-9	NA	TRBJ2-7	NA	TGTGCCAGCAGCTCCCTAGGAGACTCATCCTACGAGCAGTACTTC	CASSSLGDSSYEQYF
TRBV25-1	NA	TRBJ1-3	NA	TGTGCCAGCAGTGACTCAATCTCTGGAAACACCATATATTTT	CASSDSISGNTIYF
TRBV7-2	TRBD2	TRBJ2-1	few	TGTGCCAGCAGCTTACTTAGCGGGAGGACCTCCTACAATGAGCAGTTCTTC	CASSLLSGRTSYNEQFF
TRBV29-1	NA	TRBJ1-4	NA	TGCAGCGTTAGGCAGATAGAAAAACTGTTTTTT	CSVRQIEKLFF
TRBV7-9	NA	TRBJ2-7	NA	TGTGCCAGCAGCCGAGAGAAGGGGGGCCACGAGCAGTACTTC	CASSREKGGHEQYF
TRBV29-1	NA	TRBJ2-3	few	TGCAGCGCCTCCAGGGGTTCAGATACGCAGTATTTT	CSASRGSDTQYF
TRBV6-5	NA	TRBJ2-1	NA	TGTGCCAGCGGACCGACTATCCGCTCCTACAATGAGCAGTTCTTC	CASGPTIRSYNEQFF
TRBV7-9	NA	TRBJ2-5	NA	TGTGCCAGCAGCCAAGGAGGAAAGGAGACCCAGTACTTC	CASSQGGKETQYF
TRBV15	TRBD2	TRBJ2-3	few	TGTGCCACCAGCAGAGATCTGAGCGGGAGGGGGACAGATACGCAGTATTTT	CATSRDLSGRGTDTQYF
TRBV9	NA	TRBJ2-1	NA	TGTGCCAGCAGCGTAGGCCCGACCCAAGGGGATGAGCAGTTCTTC	CASSVGPTQGDEQFF
TRBV28	NA	TRBJ2-1	NA	TGTGCCAGCAGTTTGATTTCACTAGGTAAAAATGAGCAGTTCTTC	CASSLISLGKNEQFF
TRBV13	NA	TRBJ2-1	few	TGTGCCAGCAGCCTAGGAGGGTACAATGAGCAGTTCTTC	CASSLGGYNEQFF
TRBV9	TRBD2	TRBJ2-5	NA	TGTGCCAACAGACTAGCGGGAACCCAAGAGACCCAGTACTTC	CANRLAGTQETQYF
TRBV29-1	NA	TRBJ2-3	NA	TGCAGCGTGAGGGTTACAGGCACAGATACGCAGTATTTT	CSVRVTGTDTQYF
TRBV5-4	NA	TRBJ2-7	NA	TGTGCCAGCAGTTCGGACATATTCTCCTACGAGCAGTACTTC	CASSSDIFSYEQYF
TRBV2	NA	TRBJ2-1	NA	TGTGCCAGCAGTGTAGATATGGGCAATGAGCAGTTCTTC	CASSVDMGNEQFF
TRBV7-9	NA	TRBJ2-5	few	TGTGCCAGCAGCCCTGGCCGTCAGACAGAAGAGACCCAGTACTTC	CASSPGRQTEETQYF
TRBV14	TRBD2	TRBJ2-1	few	TGTGCCAGCAGCCATACTAGCGGGAGAAGGTCCTACAATGAGCAGTTCTTC	CASSHTSGRRSYNEQFF
TRBV2	NA	TRBJ2-3	NA	TGTGCCAGCAGCTCCGCAGATACGCAGTATTTT	CASSSADTQYF
TRBV7-9	NA	TRBJ1-1	NA	TGTGCCAGCAGCTTCTCAGAGAACACTGAAGCTTTCTTT	CASSFSENTEAFF
TRBV5-6	NA	TRBJ2-1	few	TGTGCCAGCAGCGCTGGCGGTATTCTTAATGAGCAGTTCTTC	CASSAGGILNEQFF
TRBV7-6	NA	TRBJ1-2	few	TGTGCCAGCAGCAACCTATACAGGAACTATGGCTACACCTTC	CASSNLYRNYGYTF
TRBV29-1	NA	TRBJ1-1	NA	TGCAGCGTTTTAGGGACTGAAGCTTTCTTT	CSVLGTEAFF
TRBV14	NA	TRBJ2-2	few	TGTGCCAGCAGCCAAGTCGTGAACGCGAACACCGGGGAGCTGTTTTTT	CASSQVVNANTGELFF
TRBV9	NA	TRBJ1-2	NA	TGTGCCAGCAGCGTAGCTTTATCAGGGACGGGTGGCTACACCTTC	CASSVALSGTGGYTF
TRBV5-4	TRBD2	TRBJ2-1	NA	TGTGCCAGCAGCTACAAAGCGGGAGACAATGAGCAGTTCTTC	CASSYKAGDNEQFF
TRBV6-1	NA	TRBJ2-1	NA	TGTGCCAGCAGGAGGGAATCCAGCTCCTACAATGAGCAGTTCTTC	CASRRESSSYNEQFF
TRBV30	NA	TRBJ2-5	few	TGTGCCTGGAGTAGGGGAGGGGGCGAAGAGACCCAGTACTTC	CAWSRGGGEETQYF
TRBV29-1	NA	TRBJ2-1	few	TGCAGCGTGACACCGGACGTTTACCAGTTCTTC	CSVTPDVYQFF